The present T cell receptor (beta chain) was sequenced within a study of blood T cells in healthy people across ages. The length of the CDR3 is 13 residues. Germline V lookup: CDR1 DFQATT, CDR2 SNEGSKA (reference sequence). Trimming cost V 6 bases and J 4 bases; bases outside gene matches: 3. Combining a sample-barcoded 5' primer with a J-beta primer mix, a second PCR ran for about 7 to 11 cycles. A single record per CDR3 protein comes from TCRdb applying MiXCR to the 5' RACE reads. The table has over 450,000 distinct CDR3 sequences, 20% to 30% seen once. These data were likewise used in another study, on T cells of mothers and their children.

Sequencing was done on a sample of blood. The gene calls are TRBV20-1 and TRBJ2-7, with 13 bases aligning to TRBD2. This receptor was identified in a boy younger than 18 in good health. CDR3 coding DNA: TGCAGTGCCGGACTAGCGGGAGAGTACGAGCAGTACTTC. Encoded protein: CSAGLAGEYEQYF.